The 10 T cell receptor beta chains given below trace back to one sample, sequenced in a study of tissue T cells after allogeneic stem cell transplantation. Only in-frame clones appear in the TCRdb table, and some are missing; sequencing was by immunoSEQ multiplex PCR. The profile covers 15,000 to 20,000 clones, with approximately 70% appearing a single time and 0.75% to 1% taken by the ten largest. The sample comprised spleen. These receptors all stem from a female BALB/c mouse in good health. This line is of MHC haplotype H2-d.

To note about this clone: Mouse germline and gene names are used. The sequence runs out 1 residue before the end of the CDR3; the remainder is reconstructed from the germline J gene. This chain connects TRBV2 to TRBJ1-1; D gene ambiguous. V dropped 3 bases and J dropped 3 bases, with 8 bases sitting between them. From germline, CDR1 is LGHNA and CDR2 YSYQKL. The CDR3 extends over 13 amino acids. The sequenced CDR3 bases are TGTGCCAGCAGCCAGTCAGGATACACAGAAGTCTTC. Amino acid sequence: CASSQSGYTEVF. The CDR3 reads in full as CASSQSGYTEVFF.

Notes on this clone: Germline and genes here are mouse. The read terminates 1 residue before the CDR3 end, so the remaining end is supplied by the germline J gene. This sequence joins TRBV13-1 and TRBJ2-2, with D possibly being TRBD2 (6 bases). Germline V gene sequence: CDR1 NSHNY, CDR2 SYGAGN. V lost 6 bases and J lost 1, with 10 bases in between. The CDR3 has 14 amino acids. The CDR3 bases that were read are TGTGCCAGCAACCGGGACTTAAACACCGGGCAGCTCTAC. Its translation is CASNRDLNTGQLY. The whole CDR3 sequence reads CASNRDLNTGQLYF.

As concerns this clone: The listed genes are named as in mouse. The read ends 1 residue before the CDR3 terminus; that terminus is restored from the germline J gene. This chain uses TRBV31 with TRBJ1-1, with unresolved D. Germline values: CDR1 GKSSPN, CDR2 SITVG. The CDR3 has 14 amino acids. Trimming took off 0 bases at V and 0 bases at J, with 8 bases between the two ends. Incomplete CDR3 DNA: TGTGCCTGGAGTCTCCAAATCGCAAACACAGAAGTCTTC. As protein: CAWSLQIANTEVF. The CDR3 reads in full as CAWSLQIANTEVFF.

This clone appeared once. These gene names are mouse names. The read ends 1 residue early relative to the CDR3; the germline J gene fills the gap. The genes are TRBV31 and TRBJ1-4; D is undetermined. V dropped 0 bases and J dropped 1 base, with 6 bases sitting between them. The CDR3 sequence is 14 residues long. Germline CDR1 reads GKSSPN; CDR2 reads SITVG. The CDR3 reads CAWSLVSSNERLFF. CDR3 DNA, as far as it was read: TGTGCCTGGAGTCTAGTCAGTTCCAACGAAAGATTATTT.

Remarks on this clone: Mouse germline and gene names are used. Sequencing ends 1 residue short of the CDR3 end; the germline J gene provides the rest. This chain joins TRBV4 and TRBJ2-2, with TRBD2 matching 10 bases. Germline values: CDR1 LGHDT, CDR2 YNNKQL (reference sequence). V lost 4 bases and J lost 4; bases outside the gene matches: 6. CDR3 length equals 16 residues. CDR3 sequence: CASSFWGGAGTGQLYF. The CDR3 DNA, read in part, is TGTGCCAGCAGCTTCTGGGGGGGCGCAGGCACCGGGCAGCTCTAC. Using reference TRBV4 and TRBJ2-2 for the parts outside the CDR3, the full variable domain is ETAVFQTPNYHVTQVGNEVSFNCKQTLGHDTMYWYKQDSKKLLKIMFSYNNKQLIVNETVPRRFSPQSSDKAHLNLRIKSVEPEDSAVYLCASSFWGGAGTGQLYFGEGSKLTVL.

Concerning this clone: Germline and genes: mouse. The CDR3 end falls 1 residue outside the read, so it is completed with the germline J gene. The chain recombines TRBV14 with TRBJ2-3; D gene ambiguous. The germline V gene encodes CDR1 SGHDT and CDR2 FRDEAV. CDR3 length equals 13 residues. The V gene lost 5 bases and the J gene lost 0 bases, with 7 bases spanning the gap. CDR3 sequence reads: CASRTPSAETLYF. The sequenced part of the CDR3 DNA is TGTGCCAGCAGGACCCCTAGTGCAGAAACGCTGTAT. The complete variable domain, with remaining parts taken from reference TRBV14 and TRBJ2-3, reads EAGVTQSPRYAVLQEGQAVSFWCDPISGHDTLYWYQQPRDQGPQLLVYFRDEAVIDNSQLPSDRFSAVRPKGTNSTLKIQSAKQGDTATYLCASRTPSAETLYFGSGTRLTVL.

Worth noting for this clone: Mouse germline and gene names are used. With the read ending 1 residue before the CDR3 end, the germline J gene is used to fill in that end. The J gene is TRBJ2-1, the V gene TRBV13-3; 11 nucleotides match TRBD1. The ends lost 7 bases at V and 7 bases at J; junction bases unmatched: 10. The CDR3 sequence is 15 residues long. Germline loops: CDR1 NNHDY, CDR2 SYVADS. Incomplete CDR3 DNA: TGTGCCAGCGGTGGCCCCGGGACAGGGGGAGCTGAGCAGTTC. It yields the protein CASGGPGTGGAEQF. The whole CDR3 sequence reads CASGGPGTGGAEQFF.

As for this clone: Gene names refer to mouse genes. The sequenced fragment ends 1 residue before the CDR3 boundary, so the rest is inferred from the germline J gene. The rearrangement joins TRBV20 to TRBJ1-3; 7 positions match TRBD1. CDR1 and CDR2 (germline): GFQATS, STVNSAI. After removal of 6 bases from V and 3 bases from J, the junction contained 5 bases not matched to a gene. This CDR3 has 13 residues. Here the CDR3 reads CGASTGVGNTLYF. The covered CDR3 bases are TGTGGTGCCTCTACAGGGGTTGGAAATACGCTCTAT.

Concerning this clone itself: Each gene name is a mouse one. This CDR3 reads CASSFWGSSQNTLYF. CDR3 bases read: TGTGCCAGCAGTTTCTGGGGCAGTAGTCAAAACACCTTGTAC. The genes are TRBV14 and TRBJ2-4; D possibly matches TRBD1 or TRBD2 (5 bases each). The read comes to an end 1 residue before the CDR3 does, leaving the germline J gene to fill in the end. The germline V gene encodes CDR1 SGHDT and CDR2 FRDEAV. The CDR3 is 15 amino acids. V was shortened by 0 bases and J by 0 bases, with 8 bases between the two germline ends.

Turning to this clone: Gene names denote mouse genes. The CDR3 loop is CASSEYSGNTLYF. CDR3 DNA (partial): TGTGCCAGCAGTGAATATTCTGGAAATACGCTCTAT. The V and J genes are TRBV13-3 and TRBJ1-3; D remains unclear. The CDR3 is cut off 1 residue early in the read; its end comes from the germline J gene. This CDR3 is built from 13 residues. V was trimmed by 2 bases and J by 0 bases, leaving 3 bases between them. Germline CDR1 is NNHDY and CDR2 is SYVADS.